This TCR beta chain was sequenced during a study of blood T cell repertoires in COVID-19. Assay: immunoSEQ multiplex PCR; the TCRdb copy retains only in-frame clones and omits some. The profile shows approximately 260,000 clones, 70% to 90% of them singletons. The CDR3 has 16 residues. CDR1 and CDR2 from the germline V gene are KGHSH and LQKENI. Between the trimmed V and J ends, which lost 3 bases and 3 bases, there was a span of 15 bases. This clone was seen just once. This chain joins TRBV18 and TRBJ1-3, with D hard to call. The source material was peripheral blood. This TCR was sampled from a woman aged 40 to 50 who had recovered from COVID-19. CDR3 coding DNA: TGTGCCAGCTCACCCGCCGGGAGCCAAGGTGGAAACACCATATATTTT. It codes for CASSPAGSQGGNTIYF.